This paragraph covers one T cell receptor beta chain sequence. Under the authors' procedure: Estimated nucleated cell counts came from reference gene primer amplification. Profiling relied on immunoSEQ multiplex PCR, and the TCRdb table lists in-frame clones only, not all of them. That table gives V, J and clone size, and the DNA gave D and trimming. The sample contains about 160,000 clones, over 70% of which appear only once. Germline V gene lookup returns CDR1 WSHSY and CDR2 SAAADI. With V trimmed by 2 bases and J by 3 bases, 5 bases remained unmatched. This CDR3 is built from 17 residues. This record comes from a study of blood T cell repertoires in COVID-19. At the level of the study: The United States, Italy and Spain were the sources of the acute and convalescent COVID-19 samples. PBMCs, B-cell-depleted T cells, or T cells provided the cDNA or gDNA that made up the material.

Sample: peripheral blood. The chain carries TRBV10-2 and TRBJ2-2; 11 nucleotides match TRBD2. This TCR came from an elderly woman with active or convalescent COVID-19. The CDR3 DNA follows: TGCGCCAGCAGTGAGGGTGGACTAGCGGGTTACACCGGGGAGCTGTTTTTT. Translated, it gives CASSEGGLAGYTGELFF.